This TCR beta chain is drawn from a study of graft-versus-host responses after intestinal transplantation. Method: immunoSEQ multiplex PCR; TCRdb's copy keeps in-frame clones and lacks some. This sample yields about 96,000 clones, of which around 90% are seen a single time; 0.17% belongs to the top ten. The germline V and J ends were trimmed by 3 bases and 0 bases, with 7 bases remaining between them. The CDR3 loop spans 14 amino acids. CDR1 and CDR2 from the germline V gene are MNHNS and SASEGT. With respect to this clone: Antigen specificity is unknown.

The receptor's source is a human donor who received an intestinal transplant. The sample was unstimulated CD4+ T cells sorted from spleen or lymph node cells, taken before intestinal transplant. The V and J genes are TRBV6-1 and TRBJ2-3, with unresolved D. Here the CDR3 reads CASSDSWSTDTQYF. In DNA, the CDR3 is TGTGCCAGCAGTGATAGCTGGAGCACAGATACGCAGTATTTT.